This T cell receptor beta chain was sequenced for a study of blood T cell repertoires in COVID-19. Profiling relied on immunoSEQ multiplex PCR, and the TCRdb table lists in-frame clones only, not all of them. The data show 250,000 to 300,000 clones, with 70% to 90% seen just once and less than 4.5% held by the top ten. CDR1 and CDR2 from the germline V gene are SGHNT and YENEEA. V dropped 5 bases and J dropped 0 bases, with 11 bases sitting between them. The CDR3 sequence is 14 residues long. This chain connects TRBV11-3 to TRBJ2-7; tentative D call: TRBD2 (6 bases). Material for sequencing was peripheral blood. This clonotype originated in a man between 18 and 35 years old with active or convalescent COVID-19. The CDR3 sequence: CASSISGTSYEQYF. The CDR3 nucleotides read TGTGCCAGCAGCATTAGCGGAACCTCCTACGAGCAGTACTTC.